The sequence of this T cell receptor (beta chain) was determined in a study of blood T cells in healthy people across ages. They isolated at least 6 million PBMCs from each sample. Germline CDR1 SNHLY, CDR2 FYNNEI. This CDR3 contains 17 residues. Through a sample-barcoded 5' primer and a J-beta primer mix, a second PCR was run for 7 to 11 cycles. The template-switch adaptor was a 5' adaptor with 12 random nucleotides. It tagged each cDNA molecule. TCRdb called the 5' RACE reads again in MiXCR, with one record for every CDR3 protein. The sample gives about 680,000 distinct CDR3 sequences, 49% of which show up once; roughly 31% is in the top ten.

Source material: blood. The V call is TRBV2, the J call TRBJ2-5; the D gene is possibly TRBD1 (7 bases). The J call may be incorrect, as the DNA end agrees better with TRBJ2-1. The clonotype was recovered from a woman aged 55-70 years in good health. The CDR3 sequence is CASRPGRTAGGQETQFF. In nucleotides, the CDR3 is TGTGCCAGCAGGCCGGGGAGGACGGCAGGGGGACAAGAGACCCAGTTCTTC.